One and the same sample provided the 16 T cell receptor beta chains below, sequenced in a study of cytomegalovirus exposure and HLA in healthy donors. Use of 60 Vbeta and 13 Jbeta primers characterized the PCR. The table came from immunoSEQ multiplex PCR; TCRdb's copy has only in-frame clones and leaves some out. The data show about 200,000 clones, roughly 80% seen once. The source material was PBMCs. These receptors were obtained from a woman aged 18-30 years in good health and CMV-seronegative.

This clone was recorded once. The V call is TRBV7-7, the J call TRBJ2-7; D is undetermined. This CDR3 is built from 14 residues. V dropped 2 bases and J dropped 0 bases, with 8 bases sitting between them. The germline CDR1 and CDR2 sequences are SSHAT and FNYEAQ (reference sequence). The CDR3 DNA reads TGTGCCAGCAGCTTAAGCCCAAACTCCTACGAGCAGTACTTC. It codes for CASSLSPNSYEQYF.

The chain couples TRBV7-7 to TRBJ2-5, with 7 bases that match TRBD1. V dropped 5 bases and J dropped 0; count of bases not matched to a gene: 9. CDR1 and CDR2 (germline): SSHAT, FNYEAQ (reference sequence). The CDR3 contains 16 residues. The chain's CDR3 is CASSTGQDPYQETQYF. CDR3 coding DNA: TGTGCCAGCAGCACCGGACAGGATCCGTACCAAGAGACCCAGTACTTC. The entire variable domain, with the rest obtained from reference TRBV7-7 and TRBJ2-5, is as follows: GAGVSQSPRYKVTKRGQDVTLRCDPISSHATLYWYQQALGQGPEFLTYFNYEAQPDKSGLPSDRFSAERPEGSISTLTIQRTEQRDSAMYRCASSTGQDPYQETQYFGPGTRLLVL.

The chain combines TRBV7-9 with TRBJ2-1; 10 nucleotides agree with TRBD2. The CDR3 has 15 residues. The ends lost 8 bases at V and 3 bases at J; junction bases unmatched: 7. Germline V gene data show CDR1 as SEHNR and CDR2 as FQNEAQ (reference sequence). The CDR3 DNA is TGTGCCAGCCTCTTAGCTAGCGGGAGCTACAATGAGCAGTTCTTC. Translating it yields CASLLASGSYNEQFF.

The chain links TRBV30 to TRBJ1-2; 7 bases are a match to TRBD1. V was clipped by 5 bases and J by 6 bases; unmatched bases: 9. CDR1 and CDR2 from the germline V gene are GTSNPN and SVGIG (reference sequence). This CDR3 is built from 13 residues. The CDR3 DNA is TGTGCCTGGGATGAGGGACAGTCGGATGGCTACACCTTC. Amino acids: CAWDEGQSDGYTF. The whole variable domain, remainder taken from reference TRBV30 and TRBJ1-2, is SQTIHQWPATLVQPVGSPLSLECTVEGTSNPNLYWYRQAAGRGLQLLFYSVGIGQISSEVPQNLSASRPQDRQFILSSKKLLLSDSGFYLCAWDEGQSDGYTFGSGTRLTVV.

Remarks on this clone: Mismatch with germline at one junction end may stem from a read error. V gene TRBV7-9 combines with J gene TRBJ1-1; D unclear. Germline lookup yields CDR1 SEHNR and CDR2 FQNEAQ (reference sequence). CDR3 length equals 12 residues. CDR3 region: CSSSLEQSGAFF. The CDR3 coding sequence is TGTTCCAGCAGCTTAGAACAGAGTGGAGCTTTCTTT.

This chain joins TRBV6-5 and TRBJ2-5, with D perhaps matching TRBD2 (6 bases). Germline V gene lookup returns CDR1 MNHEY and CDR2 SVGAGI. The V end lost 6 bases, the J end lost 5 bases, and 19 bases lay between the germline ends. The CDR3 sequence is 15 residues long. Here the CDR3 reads CASRQRGRSGETQYF. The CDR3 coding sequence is TGTGCCAGCAGGCAGAGGGGAAGGAGCGGGGAGACCCAGTACTTC.

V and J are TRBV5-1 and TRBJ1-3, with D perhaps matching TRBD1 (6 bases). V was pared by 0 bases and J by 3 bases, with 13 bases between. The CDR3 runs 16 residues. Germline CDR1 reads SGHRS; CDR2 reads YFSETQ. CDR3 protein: CASSLAGWGLGNTIYF. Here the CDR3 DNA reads TGCGCCAGCAGCTTGGCCGGATGGGGGCTTGGAAACACCATATATTTT.

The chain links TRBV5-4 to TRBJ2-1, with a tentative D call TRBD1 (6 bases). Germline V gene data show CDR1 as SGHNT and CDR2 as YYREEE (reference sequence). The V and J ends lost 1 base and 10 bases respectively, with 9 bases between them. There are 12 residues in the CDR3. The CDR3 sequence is CASSLFQGEQFF. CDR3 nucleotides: TGTGCCAGCAGCTTGTTCCAGGGGGAGCAGTTCTTC.

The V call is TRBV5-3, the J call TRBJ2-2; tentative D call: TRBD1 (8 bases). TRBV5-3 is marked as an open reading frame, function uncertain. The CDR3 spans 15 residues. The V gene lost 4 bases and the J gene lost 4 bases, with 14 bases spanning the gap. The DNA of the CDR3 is TGTGCCAGAAGCACATACAGGGGGGGCACCGGGGAGCTGTTTTTT. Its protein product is CARSTYRGGTGELFF.

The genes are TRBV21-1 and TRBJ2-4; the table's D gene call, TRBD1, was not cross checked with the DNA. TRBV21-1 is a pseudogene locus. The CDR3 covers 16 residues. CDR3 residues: CASSRTWTGLKNIQYF. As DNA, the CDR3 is TGTGCCAGCAGCAGGACCTGGACAGGGTTGAAAAACATTCAGTACTTC.

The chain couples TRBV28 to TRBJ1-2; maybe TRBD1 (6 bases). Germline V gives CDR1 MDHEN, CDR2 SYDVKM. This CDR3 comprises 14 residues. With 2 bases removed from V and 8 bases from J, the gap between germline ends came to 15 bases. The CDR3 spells CASSLGGAVGGYTF. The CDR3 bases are TGTGCCAGCAGTTTAGGGGGCGCGGTCGGAGGCTACACCTTC.

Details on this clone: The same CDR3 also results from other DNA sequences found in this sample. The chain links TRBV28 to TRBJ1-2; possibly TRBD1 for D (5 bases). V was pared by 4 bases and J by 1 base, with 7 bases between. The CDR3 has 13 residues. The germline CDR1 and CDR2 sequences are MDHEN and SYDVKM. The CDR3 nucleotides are TGTGCCAGCAGTTCAGGGTTTAACTATGGCTACACCTTC. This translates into CASSSGFNYGYTF.

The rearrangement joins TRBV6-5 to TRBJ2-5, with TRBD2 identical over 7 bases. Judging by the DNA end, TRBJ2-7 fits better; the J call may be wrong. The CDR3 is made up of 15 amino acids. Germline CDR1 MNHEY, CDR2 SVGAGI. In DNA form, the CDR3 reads TGTGCCGTACGAGCTAGCGGAGAGGCCTCCTACGAGCAGTACTTC. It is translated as CAVRASGEASYEQYF.

CDR3 DNA: TGTGCCAGCAGCCCGGACAGGGACTACGAGCAGTACGTC. Protein: CASSPDRDYEQYV. The chain is built from TRBV11-2 and TRBJ2-7; TRBD1 aligns across 8 bases. Germline CDR1 and CDR2: SGHAT and FQNNGV. The CDR3 has 13 amino acids. V was clipped by 5 bases and J by 3 bases; unmatched bases: 3.

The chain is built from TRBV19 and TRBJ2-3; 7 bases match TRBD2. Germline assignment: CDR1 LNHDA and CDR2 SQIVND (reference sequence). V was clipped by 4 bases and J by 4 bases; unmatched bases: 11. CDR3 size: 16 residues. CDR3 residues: CASSNPLADLADTQYF. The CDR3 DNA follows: TGTGCCAGTAGTAACCCCCTAGCGGACCTGGCAGATACGCAGTATTTT.

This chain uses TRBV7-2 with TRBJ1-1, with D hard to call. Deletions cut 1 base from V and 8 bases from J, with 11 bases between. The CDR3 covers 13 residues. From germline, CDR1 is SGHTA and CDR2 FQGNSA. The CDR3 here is CASSLVEAGEAFF. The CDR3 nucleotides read TGTGCCAGCAGCTTAGTGGAGGCGGGGGAAGCTTTCTTT.